One and the same sample provided the 32 T cell receptor beta chains below, sequenced in a study of blood T cell repertoires in COVID-19. Method: immunoSEQ multiplex PCR; TCRdb's copy keeps in-frame clones and lacks some. The sample holds about 94,000 clones, about 87% seen once. Sequencing was carried out using peripheral blood. The receptors come from a human donor with acute or convalescent COVID-19. The donor label of this sample is uncertain.

The chain joins TRBV24-1 to TRBJ1-2; the match to TRBD1 covers 9 bases. Trimming removed 5 bases from V and 3 bases from J; junction bases left unmatched: 6. The CDR3 contains 15 residues. Germline CDR1 reads KGHDR; CDR2 reads SFDVKD. The CDR3 here is CATSAGGQGYYGYTF. In nucleotides, the CDR3 is TGTGCCACCAGTGCCGGGGGACAGGGATACTATGGCTACACCTTC.

This rearrangement joins TRBV14 to TRBJ2-4; 9 nucleotides align to TRBD2. J gave up 2 bases and V 1 base, and 9 bases lay outside the gene matches. The CDR3 totals 18 residues. Germline V lookup: CDR1 SGHDN, CDR2 FVKESK. The CDR3 loop is CASSQGWRGGNSKNIQYF. The CDR3, as DNA: TGTGCCAGCAGCCAAGGATGGCGGGGGGGCAATTCCAAAAACATTCAGTACTTC.

This clone was picked up a small number of times. V and J are TRBV5-1 and TRBJ2-7; 9 bases line up with TRBD1. Losses at the gene ends were 3 bases for V and 3 bases for J; bases not matched to a gene: 4. This CDR3 is built from 14 residues. Germline V gene sequence: CDR1 SGHRS, CDR2 YFSETQ. This CDR3 reads CASSWGQGRYEQYF. The CDR3 DNA follows: TGCGCCAGCAGCTGGGGACAGGGTCGCTACGAGCAGTACTTC.

In DNA form, the CDR3 reads TGTGCCAGCAGGGGACAGCTCAATCAGCCCCAGCATTTT. Translated, it gives CASRGQLNQPQHF. The V call is TRBV2, the J call TRBJ1-5, with 7 positions matching TRBD1. J was trimmed by 3 bases and V by 6 bases; bases with no gene match: 2. Germline V gene lookup returns CDR1 SNHLY and CDR2 FYNNEI. The CDR3 sequence is 13 residues long.

J is TRBJ2-2 and V is TRBV9; 8 positions agree with TRBD1. J gave up 0 bases and V 1 base, and 8 bases lay outside the gene matches. Germline CDR1 and CDR2: SGDLS and YYNGEE. The CDR3 spans 18 residues. The CDR3 nucleotides read TGTGCCAGCAGCGTACCCAGGGGGCGTGCCCCGAACACCGGGGAGCTGTTTTTT. Its translation: CASSVPRGRAPNTGELFF. Full variable domain (missing parts from reference TRBV9 and TRBJ2-2): DSGVTQTPKHLITATGQRVTLRCSPRSGDLSVYWYQQSLDQGLQFLIQYYNGEERAKGNILERFSAQQFPDLHSELNLSSLELGDSALYFCASSVPRGRAPNTGELFFGEGSRLTVL.

V usage is TRBV5-6 and J usage is TRBJ2-7; TRBD2 is a possible D gene (5 bases). V was clipped by 4 bases and J by 0 bases, with 14 bases between them. The CDR3 consists of 15 residues. In germline, CDR1 is SGHDT, CDR2 YYEEEE. DNA of the CDR3: TGTGCCAGCAGCCCCCCGGGGAGTAGCTCCTACGAGCAGTACTTC. It yields the protein CASSPPGSSSYEQYF.

This rearrangement joins TRBV4-1 to TRBJ2-7; a possible D gene is TRBD2 (6 bases). CDR1 MGHRA and CDR2 YSYEKL come from the germline V gene. This CDR3 has 15 amino acids. V lost 3 bases, J lost 3 bases, and 15 bases lay in between. The CDR3 DNA reads as TGCGCCAGCAGCCAGGGGGGAATTTTACGCTACGAGCAGTACTTC. This sequence encodes CASSQGGILRYEQYF.

As concerns this clone: This CDR3 is also generated by other DNA sequences in the sample. This sequence joins TRBV9 and TRBJ1-2, with D possibly being TRBD1 (5 bases). V was trimmed by 3 bases and J by 8 bases, leaving 11 bases between them. Germline V lookup: CDR1 SGDLS, CDR2 YYNGEE. The CDR3 is 12 residues long. The CDR3 spells CASSADSYGYTF. The CDR3 bases are TGTGCCAGCAGCGCCGACAGTTACGGCTACACCTTC.

This clone was detected only once. The genes are TRBV6-5 and TRBJ2-5, with a weak D call TRBD2 (5 bases). The V end lost 5 bases, the J end lost 7 bases, and 17 bases lay between the germline ends. The CDR3 contains 14 residues. Germline assignment: CDR1 MNHEY and CDR2 SVGAGI. CDR3 protein: CASSNRGSPGTQYF. CDR3 coding DNA: TGTGCCAGCAGTAACCGGGGTAGCCCAGGGACCCAGTACTTC.

The sample holds a few counts of this clone. This chain uses TRBV19 with TRBJ1-4; TRBD1 is a possible D gene (5 bases). The germline gives CDR1 LNHDA, CDR2 SQIVND (reference sequence). Trimming cost V 1 base and J 9 bases, with 9 bases left between them. This CDR3 is built from 13 residues. The CDR3 reads CASSIAGGKKLFF. The CDR3 DNA sequence: TGTGCCAGTAGTATAGCGGGGGGAAAAAAACTGTTTTTT. Using reference TRBV19 and TRBJ1-4 for the parts outside the CDR3, the full variable domain is DGGITQSPKYLFRKEGQNVTLSCEQNLNHDAMYWYRQDPGQGLRLIYYSQIVNDFQKGDIAEGYSVSREKKESFPLTVTSAQKNPTAFYLCASSIAGGKKLFFGSGTQLSVL.

The chain couples TRBV5-6 to TRBJ1-4, with D perhaps TRBD1 (6 bases). CDR3 length: 14 amino acids. The V gene lost 4 bases and the J gene lost 5 bases, with 12 bases spanning the gap. The V gene's germline CDR1 is SGHDT and CDR2 YYEEEE. CDR3 sequence: CASSGVGGNEKLFF. The CDR3 DNA is TGTGCCAGCAGCGGGGTAGGGGGAAATGAAAAACTGTTTTTT.

In nucleotides, the CDR3 is TGCGCCAGCAGCCCGGCAACGGAGGGTTCACCCCTCCACTTT. Residues: CASSPATEGSPLHF. The chain couples TRBV5-1 to TRBJ1-6, with unresolved D. The ends were cut back, 4 bases at V and 9 bases at J, with 14 bases in the middle. Germline lookup yields CDR1 SGHRS and CDR2 YFSETQ. This CDR3 is 14 amino acids long.

This chain connects TRBV5-6 to TRBJ1-3; 8 bases are shared with TRBD1. The CDR3 has 16 residues. The junction had 6 bases not matched to a gene; V was cut back by 0 bases and J by 4 bases. Germline CDR1 reads SGHDT; CDR2 reads YYEEEE. As DNA, the CDR3 is TGTGCCAGCAGCTTGGCCTTAGGGACAGGCGGAAACACCATATATTTT. Its protein product is CASSLALGTGGNTIYF.

V is TRBV19 and J is TRBJ1-4; D not resolved. This CDR3 comprises 14 residues. Trimming shortened V by 1 base and J by 4 bases, and 7 bases separated the two germline ends. The germline CDR1 and CDR2 sequences are LNHDA and SQIVND (reference sequence). The CDR3 DNA sequence: TGTGCCAGTAGTATAGCCGGGGTTAATGAAAAACTGTTTTTT. This encodes CASSIAGVNEKLFF.

The V gene is TRBV5-6, the J gene TRBJ2-3, with 7 bases identical to TRBD2. The CDR3 loop spans 12 amino acids. The germline CDR1 and CDR2 sequences are SGHDT and YYEEEE. Trimming took 4 bases from V and 5 from J; bases not matched to a gene: 1. The DNA of the CDR3 is TGTGCCAGCAGCAGCGGGGTAGATACGCAGTATTTT. It is translated as CASSSGVDTQYF.

J is TRBJ1-5 and V is TRBV5-6; D perhaps matches TRBD1 (6 bases). The germline V gene encodes CDR1 SGHDT and CDR2 YYEEEE. This CDR3 is built from 14 residues. V was pared by 4 bases and J by 4 bases, with 12 bases between. The CDR3 region is CASSAGQGNQPQHF. CDR3 sequence (DNA): TGTGCCAGCAGCGCCGGGCAGGGGAATCAGCCCCAGCATTTT.

The table lists this clone with a few counts. The V call is TRBV6-1, the J call TRBJ1-1; D is perhaps TRBD1 (6 bases). Germline lookup yields CDR1 MNHNS and CDR2 SASEGT. V lost 0 bases and J lost 5, with 10 bases in between. The CDR3 contains 14 residues. CDR3 loop: CASSEAGGRTEAFF. The DNA for the CDR3 is TGTGCCAGCAGTGAAGCAGGGGGAAGGACTGAAGCTTTCTTT.

This chain links TRBV6-2 or TRBV6-3 with TRBJ1-5, with TRBD1 identical over 8 bases. Trimming at V came to 6 bases and at J to 5 bases, leaving 3 bases not matched to a gene. CDR1 and CDR2 (germline): MNHEY, SVGEGT. CDR3 length equals 13 residues. CDR3 nucleotides: TGTGCCAGCAGCGGACAGGGCCATCAGCCCCAGCATTTT. This encodes CASSGQGHQPQHF.

The V gene is TRBV7-8, the J gene TRBJ2-7, with 13 bases fitting TRBD2. This CDR3 has 15 amino acids. Trimming took 1 base from V and 6 from J; bases not matched to a gene: 3. The V gene's germline CDR1 is SGHVS and CDR2 FQNEAQ. The DNA for the CDR3 is TGTGCCAGCAGCTTAGGACTAGCGGGGGGCCTCGAGCAGTACTTC. Protein: CASSLGLAGGLEQYF.

This clone was seen just once. The rearrangement uses TRBV30 and TRBJ1-6, with D perhaps matching TRBD1 (5 bases). V gave up 4 bases and J gave up 7 bases, with 11 bases separating them. From germline, CDR1 is GTSNPN and CDR2 SVGIG (reference sequence). This CDR3 has 13 residues. The DNA for the CDR3 is TGTGCCTGGACCAGGAGGGGAAATTCACCCCTCCACTTT. Its translation is CAWTRRGNSPLHF.

In DNA form, the CDR3 reads TGTGCCAGCAGCGCTAGCGGGGGGGCGATGAATGAGCAGTTCTTC. It encodes CASSASGGAMNEQFF. The chain joins TRBV7-2 to TRBJ2-1; 12 bases align to TRBD2. Germline V gene sequence: CDR1 SGHTA, CDR2 FQGNSA. There are 15 residues in the CDR3. Losses at the gene ends were 5 bases for V and 7 bases for J; bases not matched to a gene: 6.

The rearrangement joins TRBV5-6 to TRBJ1-2; 8 bases are shared with TRBD1. Germline assignment: CDR1 SGHDT and CDR2 YYEEEE. CDR3 length: 13 amino acids. V lost 0 bases, J lost 7 bases, and 2 bases stayed unmatched. The CDR3: CASSLDRGGGYTF. The DNA for the CDR3 is TGTGCCAGCAGCTTGGACAGGGGGGGTGGCTACACCTTC.

With regard to this clone: Mismatch with germline at one junction end may stem from a read error. The chain couples TRBV5-6 to TRBJ1-5; 11 bases agree with TRBD1. The CDR3 runs to 15 residues. Germline CDR1 is SGHDT and CDR2 is YYEEEE. This CDR3 reads CASSLRTGGKQPQHF. CDR3 coding DNA: TGTGCCAGCAGCTTGAGGACAGGGGGCAAACAGCCCCAGCATTTT. Full variable domain (rest looked up from reference TRBV5-6 and TRBJ1-5): DAGVTQSPTHLIKTRGQQVTLRCSPKSGHDTVSWYQQALGQGPQFIFQYYEEEERQRGNFPDRFSGHQFPNYSSELNVNALLLGDSALYLCASSLRTGGKQPQHFGDGTRLSIL.

The CDR3 is CASSVDPDLSSGNTIYF. The CDR3 DNA is TGTGCCAGCAGCGTAGATCCAGACTTAAGCTCTGGAAACACCATATATTTT. This chain links TRBV9 with TRBJ1-3; D is undetermined. CDR1 and CDR2 from the germline V gene are SGDLS and YYNGEE. The CDR3 is made up of 17 amino acids. Trimming left V 0 bases short and J 0 bases short, with 13 bases between.

This chain uses TRBV27 with TRBJ1-5; no firm D call. The CDR3 totals 16 residues. The V gene's germline CDR1 is MNHEY and CDR2 SMNVEV (reference sequence). Trimming left V 5 bases short and J 3 bases short, with 17 bases between. CDR3 in amino acids: CASSPLSRLINQPQHF. The CDR3 DNA reads TGTGCCAGCAGTCCCCTTAGCCGGCTAATCAATCAGCCCCAGCATTTT.

The CDR3 is CASSPPPGTSFSETQYF. The CDR3 DNA follows: TGTGCCAGCAGTCCCCCCCCCGGGACTAGCTTTTCGGAGACCCAGTACTTC. The chain joins TRBV27 to TRBJ2-5, with TRBD2 matching over 9 bases. J was trimmed by 5 bases and V by 5 bases; bases with no gene match: 15. This CDR3 is 17 amino acids long. Germline values: CDR1 MNHEY, CDR2 SMNVEV (reference sequence).

CDR3 DNA sequence: TGCAGCGTCGAATTCCCTCTCTCTGGGGCCAACGTCCTGACTTTC. Translated: CSVEFPLSGANVLTF. The V and J genes are TRBV29-1 and TRBJ2-6; D unresolved. CDR3 size: 15 residues. V lost 6 bases and J lost 0, with 12 bases in between. Germline values: CDR1 SQVTM, CDR2 ANQGSEA. The entire variable domain, with the rest obtained from reference TRBV29-1 and TRBJ2-6, is as follows: SAVISQKPSRDICQRGTSLTIQCQVDSQVTMMFWYRQQPGQSLTLIATANQGSEATYESGFVIDKFPISRPNLTFSTLTVSNMSPEDSSIYLCSVEFPLSGANVLTFGAGSRLTVL.

The chain combines TRBV7-8 with TRBJ2-7; 8 nucleotides align to TRBD1. This CDR3 has 15 amino acids. Trimming at V came to 6 bases and at J to 7 bases, leaving 14 bases not matched to a gene. From germline, CDR1 is SGHVS and CDR2 FQNEAQ. CDR3 bases: TGTGCCAGCAGTTCGAGGCAGGGGGCGCCGAAAGAGCAGTACTTC. This sequence encodes CASSSRQGAPKEQYF.

In this sample, this clone turned up once. The V and J genes are TRBV7-3 and TRBJ2-2, with 8 bases identical to TRBD1. The V segment lost 5 bases and the J segment 2 bases; nucleotides outside the gene matches: 4. CDR3 size: 15 residues. Germline CDR1 SGHTA, CDR2 FQGTGA. The CDR3 DNA sequence: TGTGCCAGCAGCCCGACAGGGGTTAACACCGGGGAGCTGTTTTTT. It specifies CASSPTGVNTGELFF.

The genes are TRBV7-3 and TRBJ1-2; the match to TRBD1 covers 7 bases. Germline CDR1 and CDR2: SGHTA and FQGTGA. The J segment lost 10 bases and the V segment lost 5 bases, leaving 7 bases of the junction unmatched. CDR3 length equals 12 residues. CDR3 DNA sequence: TGTGCCAGCAGCCCGACAGGGACTGACTACACCTTC. Its protein product is CASSPTGTDYTF.

Turning to this clone: The same CDR3 can be traced to other DNA sequences in this sample. The J gene is TRBJ1-1, the V gene TRBV19; TRBD1 matches at 7 bases. The length of the CDR3 is 14 residues. J gave up 2 bases and V 6 bases, and 6 bases lay outside the gene matches. Per the germline V gene, CDR1 is LNHDA and CDR2 is SQIVND (reference sequence). CDR3 DNA: TGTGCCAGTAGCAGACAGGGACCCAACACTGAAGCTTTCTTT. It encodes CASSRQGPNTEAFF.

The chain has TRBV11-3 and TRBJ2-3; D is possibly TRBD1 (7 bases). Germline loops: CDR1 SGHNT, CDR2 YENEEA. The CDR3 extends over 15 amino acids. The V end lost 3 bases, the J end lost 2 bases, and 12 bases lay between the germline ends. CDR3 in DNA: TGTGCCAGCAGCTTGGCGGGACAGACCACAGATACGCAGTATTTT. It encodes CASSLAGQTTDTQYF.